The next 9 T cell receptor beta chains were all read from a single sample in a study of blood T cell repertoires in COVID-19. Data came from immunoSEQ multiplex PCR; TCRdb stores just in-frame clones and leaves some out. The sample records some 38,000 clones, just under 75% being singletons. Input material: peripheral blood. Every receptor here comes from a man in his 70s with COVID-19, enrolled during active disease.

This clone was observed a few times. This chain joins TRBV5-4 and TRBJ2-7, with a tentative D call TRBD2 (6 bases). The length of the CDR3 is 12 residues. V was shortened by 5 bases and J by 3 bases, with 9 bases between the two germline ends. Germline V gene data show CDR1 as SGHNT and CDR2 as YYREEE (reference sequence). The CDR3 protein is CASSRDFYEQYF. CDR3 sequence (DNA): TGTGCCAGCAGTCGGGACTTCTACGAGCAGTACTTC.

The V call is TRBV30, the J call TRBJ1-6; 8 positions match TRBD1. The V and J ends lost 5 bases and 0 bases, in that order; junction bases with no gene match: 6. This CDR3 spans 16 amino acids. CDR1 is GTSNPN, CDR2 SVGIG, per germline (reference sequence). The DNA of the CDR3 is TGTGCCTGGTTGGGACAGGCCAGCTCCTATAATTCACCCCTCCACTTT. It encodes CAWLGQASSYNSPLHF.

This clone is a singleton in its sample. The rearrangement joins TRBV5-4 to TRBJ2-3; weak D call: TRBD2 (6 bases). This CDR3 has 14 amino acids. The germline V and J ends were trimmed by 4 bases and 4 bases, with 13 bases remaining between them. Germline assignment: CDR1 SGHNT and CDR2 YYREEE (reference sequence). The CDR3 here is CASSTGERADTQYF. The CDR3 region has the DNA TGTGCCAGCAGCACTGGGGAGCGGGCAGATACGCAGTATTTT.

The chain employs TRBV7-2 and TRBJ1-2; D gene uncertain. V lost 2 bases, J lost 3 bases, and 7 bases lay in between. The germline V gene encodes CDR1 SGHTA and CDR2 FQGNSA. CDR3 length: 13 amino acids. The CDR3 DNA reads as TGTGCCAGCAGCTTACCCGCGGACTATGGCTACACCTTC. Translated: CASSLPADYGYTF.

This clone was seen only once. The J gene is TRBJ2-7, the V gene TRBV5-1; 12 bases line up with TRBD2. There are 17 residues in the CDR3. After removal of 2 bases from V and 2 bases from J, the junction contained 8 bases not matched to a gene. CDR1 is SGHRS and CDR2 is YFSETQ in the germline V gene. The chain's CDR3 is CASSFSQTSGSAYEQYF. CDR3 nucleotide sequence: TGCGCCAGCAGCTTTTCCCAGACTAGCGGGAGTGCCTACGAGCAGTACTTC.

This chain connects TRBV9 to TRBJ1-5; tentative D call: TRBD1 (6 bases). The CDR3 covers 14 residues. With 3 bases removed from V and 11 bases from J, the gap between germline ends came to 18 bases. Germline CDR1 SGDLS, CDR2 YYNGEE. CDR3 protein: CASSAGGALSAQHF. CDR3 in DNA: TGTGCCAGCAGCGCCGGGGGGGCCCTATCGGCCCAGCATTTT.

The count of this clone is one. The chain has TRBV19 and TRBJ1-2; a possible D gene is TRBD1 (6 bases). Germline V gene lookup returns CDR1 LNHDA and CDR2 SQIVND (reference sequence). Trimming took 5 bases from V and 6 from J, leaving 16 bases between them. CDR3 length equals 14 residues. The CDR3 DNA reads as TGTGCCAGTAGTGGGTGGGACATCCCTCATGGCTACACCTTC. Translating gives CASSGWDIPHGYTF.

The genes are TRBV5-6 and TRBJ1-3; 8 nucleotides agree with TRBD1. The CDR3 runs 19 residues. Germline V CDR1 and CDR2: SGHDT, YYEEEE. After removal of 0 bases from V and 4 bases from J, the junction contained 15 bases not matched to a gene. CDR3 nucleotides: TGTGCCAGCAGCTTGGAGACAGGGGTAACTTCGGGTTCAGGAAACACCATATATTTT. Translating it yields CASSLETGVTSGSGNTIYF.

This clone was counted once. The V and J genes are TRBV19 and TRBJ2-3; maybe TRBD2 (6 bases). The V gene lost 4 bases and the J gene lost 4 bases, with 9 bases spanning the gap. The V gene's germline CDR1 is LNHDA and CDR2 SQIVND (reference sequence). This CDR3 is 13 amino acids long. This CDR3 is CASSSGDADTQYF. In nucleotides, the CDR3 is TGTGCCAGTAGTAGCGGGGACGCAGATACGCAGTATTTT.